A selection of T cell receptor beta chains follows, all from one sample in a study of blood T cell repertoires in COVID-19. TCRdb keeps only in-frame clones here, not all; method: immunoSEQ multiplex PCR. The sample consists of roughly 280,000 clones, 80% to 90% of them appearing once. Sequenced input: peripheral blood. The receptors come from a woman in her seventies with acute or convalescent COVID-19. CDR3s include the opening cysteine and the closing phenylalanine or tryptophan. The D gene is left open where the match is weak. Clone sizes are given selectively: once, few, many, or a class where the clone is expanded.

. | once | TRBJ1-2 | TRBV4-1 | CASSQTGPVYGYTF | TGCGCCAGCAGCCAGACAGGACCTGTCTATGGCTACACCTTC
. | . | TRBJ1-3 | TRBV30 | CAWSLASGNTIYF | TGTGCCTGGAGTCTGGCCTCTGGAAACACCATATATTTT
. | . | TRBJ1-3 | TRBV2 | CASSEGGPSGNTIYF | TGTGCCAGCAGTGAAGGGGGCCCCTCTGGAAACACCATATATTTT
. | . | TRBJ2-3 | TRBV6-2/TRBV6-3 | CASSTLAGGREDTQYF | TGTGCCAGCAGTACACTCGCCGGGGGGCGGGAAGATACGCAGTATTTT
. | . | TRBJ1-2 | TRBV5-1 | CASSPQRGLLYGYTF | TGCGCCAGCAGCCCTCAGCGGGGCCTTCTTTATGGCTACACCTTC
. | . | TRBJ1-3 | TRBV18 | CASSPASDSGNTIYF | TGTGCCAGCTCACCTGCGTCCGACTCTGGAAACACCATATATTTT
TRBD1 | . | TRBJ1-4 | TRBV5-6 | CASSLRQGASKLFF | TGTGCCAGCAGCCTGCGACAGGGGGCCTCAAAACTGTTTTTT
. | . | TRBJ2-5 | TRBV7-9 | CASSLDLPAAQYF | TGTGCCAGCAGCTTAGATCTCCCCGCGGCCCAGTACTTC
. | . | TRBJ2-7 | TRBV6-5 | CASTVGASYEQYF | TGTGCCAGCACAGTAGGGGCCTCCTACGAGCAGTACTTC
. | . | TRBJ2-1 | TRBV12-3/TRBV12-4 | CASSPVDEQFF | TGTGCCAGCAGTCCCGTTGATGAGCAGTTCTTC
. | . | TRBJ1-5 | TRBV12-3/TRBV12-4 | CASSPLEDQPQHF | TGTGCCAGCAGTCCGCTGGAGGATCAGCCCCAGCATTTT
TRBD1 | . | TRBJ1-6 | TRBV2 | CASSIRDSSDSPLHF | TGTGCCAGCAGTATCCGGGACAGCTCAGATTCACCCCTCCACTTT